This T cell receptor (beta chain) was found in a study of patients and donors after allogeneic stem cell transplantation. TCRdb processed the RT-PCR reads anew with MiXCR; each CDR3 protein has one entry. The top ten clones hold approximately 5.9% of a sample with 920,000 or so distinct CDR3 sequences, roughly 18% of them seen once. V was shortened by 5 bases and J by 11 bases, with 15 bases between the two germline ends. This CDR3 is built from 12 residues. CDR1 and CDR2 (germline): SGHTA, FQGNSA. The chain links TRBV7-2 to TRBJ1-1; the D is unclear. The sample comprised blood, either unsorted or a sorted T cell fraction (not recorded which). The receptor was isolated from a human donor who was either an allogeneic HSCT recipient or a stem cell or donor lymphocyte infusion donor (not recorded which). It is not recorded whose cells these are; they may come from a transplant donor. The CDR3 DNA reads TGTGCCAGCAGCCTCCCCAGGACCGCCGCTTTCTTT. Translated, it gives CASSLPRTAAFF.